This T cell receptor beta chain was identified in a study of T cell changes during pregnancy in multiple sclerosis. Germline V CDR1 and CDR2: LNHNV, YYDKDF (reference sequence). The CDR3 spans 14 residues. The V end was cut by 0 bases, the J end by 2 bases, with 8 bases between. The method was immunoSEQ multiplex PCR; TCRdb's version includes in-frame clones alone and lacks a portion of them. The sample contains about 40,000 clones, 88% of which appear only once. The chain links TRBV15 to TRBJ2-7; no clear D gene. Sequencing was performed on peripheral blood, taken in the first trimester of pregnancy. The TCR was taken from a female donor in good health, enrolled as a control in a pregnancy study. The CDR3 coding sequence is TGTGCCACCAGCAGAGATGTTATTCCCTACGAGCAGTACTTC. Its protein is CATSRDVIPYEQYF.